A selection of T cell receptor beta chains follows, all from one sample in a study of OX40 agonist ivuxolimab in advanced cancers. Sequencing used immunoSEQ multiplex PCR; TCRdb keeps in-frame clones, though not all of them. This sample has fewer than 55,000 clones, with 65% to 85% found just once. Sequencing used CD4+ or CD8+ T cells sorted from blood, obtained in a trial of the OX40 agonist ivuxolimab. The source of these receptors is an adult with an advanced solid tumor such as melanoma, head and neck, liver or kidney cancer. The CDR3 runs from the conserved cysteine through the conserved F or W. Each record gives: CDR3 length, V gene, J gene, clone size, D gene, CDR3 DNA, CDR3 protein. A D gene is named only where the DNA matches it firmly. A row's size may be missing; if present it is once, few, many or a size class.

15	TRBV7-8	TRBJ1-4	-	TRBD1	TGTGCCAGCAGACACGACAGGGCCCTTAATGAAAAACTGTTTTTT	CASRHDRALNEKLFF
11	TRBV30	TRBJ2-1	-	-	TGTGCCTGGAGATCCTACAATGAGCAGTTCTTC	CAWRSYNEQFF
15	TRBV7-9	TRBJ2-1	-	TRBD1	TGTGCCAGCAGCTGGGGGGACAGGTCTCACAATGAGCAGTTCTTC	CASSWGDRSHNEQFF
16	TRBV11-2	TRBJ2-2	-	-	TGTGCCAGCAGCTTACTTGCGAACCCCAGAAGCGGGGAGCTGTTTTTT	CASSLLANPRSGELFF
16	TRBV6-1	TRBJ2-7	-	-	TGTGCCAGCAGTGAAATTTGGGCTAGCGCCTACTACGAGCAGTACTTC	CASSEIWASAYYEQYF
15	TRBV12-5	TRBJ2-1	-	TRBD2	TGTGCTAGTGGGCGTGGGGGACTAGCGGGAGGCGAGCAGTTCTTC	CASGRGGLAGGEQFF
16	TRBV7-9	TRBJ1-1	-	-	TGTGCCAGCAGCTTAGCCGGGGGCCGCCCGAACACTGAAGCTTTCTTT	CASSLAGGRPNTEAFF
12	TRBV19	TRBJ2-7	-	TRBD1	TGTGCCAGTTGGGGGACAGGGCCCGAGCAGTACTTC	CASWGTGPEQYF
15	TRBV5-4	TRBJ2-2	-	TRBD2	TGTGCCAGCAGCTTCGGAGGGAGGGCTTCCGGGGAGCTGTTTTTT	CASSFGGRASGELFF
12	TRBV27	TRBJ2-7	-	-	TGTGCCAGCAGGGGCCCCTCCTACGAGCAGTACTTC	CASRGPSYEQYF
15	TRBV30	TRBJ2-5	-	TRBD2	TGTGCCTGGAGTGGGGGGACTAGCGGGATGGAGACCCAGTACTTC	CAWSGGTSGMETQYF
17	TRBV19	TRBJ1-4	once	TRBD1	TGTGCCAGCAAACCAACAGGGGGCATTTGGTCGAATGAAAAACTGTTTTTT	CASKPTGGIWSNEKLFF
14	TRBV18	TRBJ1-1	few	-	TGTGCCAGCTCCTTCAAGAGAGGGGGGGATGAAGCTTTCTTT	CASSFKRGGDEAFF
16	TRBV4-2	TRBJ2-1	-	TRBD1	TGTGCCAGCAGCCAACGAACAGGGGGCGATAACAATGGGCAGTTCTTC	CASSQRTGGDNNGQFF
12	TRBV6-6	TRBJ2-1	-	-	TGTGCCAGCAGTTACTCAGGTTATGAGCAGTTCTTC	CASSYSGYEQFF
13	TRBV5-4	TRBJ2-7	few	-	TGTGCCAGCAGCTTGGGGAGCTCCTACGAGCAGTACTTC	CASSLGSSYEQYF
14	TRBV27	TRBJ2-7	-	TRBD2	TGTGCCAGCAGGCCCATAGCGGGGTCCTACGAGCAGTACTTC	CASRPIAGSYEQYF
13	TRBV2	TRBJ1-1	once	-	TGTGCCAGCAGGGAGGACCCATACACTGAAGCTTTCTTT	CASREDPYTEAFF
12	TRBV5-6	TRBJ2-7	-	-	TGTGCCAGCAGCTTGCCTGGGACCGAGCAGTACTTC	CASSLPGTEQYF
14	TRBV5-5	TRBJ1-6	once	-	TGTGCCAGCAGCCCCCTGGGGTATAATTCACCCCTCCACTTT	CASSPLGYNSPLHF
15	TRBV19	TRBJ2-1	-	-	TGTGCCAGTAGTACGCCTTTGGGCCGGTACAATGAGCAGTTCTTC	CASSTPLGRYNEQFF
12	TRBV9	TRBJ2-3	-	-	TGTGCCAGCAACCCCCCCCGTGGTACGCAGTATTTT	CASNPPRGTQYF
14	TRBV5-6	TRBJ2-3	-	TRBD2	TGTGCCAGCAATTTAGCGGGAGGCACAGATACGCAGTATTTT	CASNLAGGTDTQYF